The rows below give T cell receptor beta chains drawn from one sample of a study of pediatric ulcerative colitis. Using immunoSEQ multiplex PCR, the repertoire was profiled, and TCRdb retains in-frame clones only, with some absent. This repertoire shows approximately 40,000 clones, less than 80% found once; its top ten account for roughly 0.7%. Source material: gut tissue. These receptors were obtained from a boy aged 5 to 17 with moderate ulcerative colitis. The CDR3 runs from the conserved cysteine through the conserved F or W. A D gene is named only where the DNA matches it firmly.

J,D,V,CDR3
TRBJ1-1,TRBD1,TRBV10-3,CAISEPGQNSNTEAFF
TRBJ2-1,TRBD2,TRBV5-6,CASSFSGNANNEQFF
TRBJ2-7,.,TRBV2,CASSGDGTRQYF
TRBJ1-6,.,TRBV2,CASSERQGNLF
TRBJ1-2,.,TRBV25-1,CASSESHSPNYGYTF
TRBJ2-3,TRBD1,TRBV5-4,CASSFGQGAGDTQYF
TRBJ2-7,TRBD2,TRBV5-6,CASTGLAGDFGDEQYF
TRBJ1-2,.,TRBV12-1,CASSPAGGGDYGYTF
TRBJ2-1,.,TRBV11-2,CASSAPGNEQFF
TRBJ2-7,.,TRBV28,CASSSPMIYEQYF
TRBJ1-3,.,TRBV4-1,CASSQEERTVNTIYF
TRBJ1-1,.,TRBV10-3,CAISEGRGGMGTEAFF
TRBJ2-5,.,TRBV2,CASSEHRDQETQYF
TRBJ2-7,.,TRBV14,CASSQRIGSHEQYF
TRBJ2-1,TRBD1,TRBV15,CATSSPGQSYNEQFF
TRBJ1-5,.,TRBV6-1,CASSEGISNQPQHF
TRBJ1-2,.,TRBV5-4,CASSSQTGVSGYTF
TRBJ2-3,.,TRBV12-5,CASGSGQNTDTQYF
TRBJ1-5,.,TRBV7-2,CASSPRGAEGQPQHF
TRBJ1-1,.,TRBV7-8,CASGLLGRNTEAFF
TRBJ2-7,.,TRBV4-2,CASSQGSTVGNYEQYF
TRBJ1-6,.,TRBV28,CASRVGGRLEGSPLHF
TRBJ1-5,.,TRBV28,CASRGSNQPQHF
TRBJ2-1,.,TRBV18,CASSPPAGAPEYNEQFF
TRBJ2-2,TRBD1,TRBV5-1,CASSLPGQGKTGELFF
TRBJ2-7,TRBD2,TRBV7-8,CASSFSIPSGRAGEQYF
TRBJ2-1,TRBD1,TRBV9,CASSVKSTGGYNEQFF
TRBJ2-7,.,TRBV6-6,CASSYDSGTWGEQYF
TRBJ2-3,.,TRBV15,CATSRDQGSTQYF
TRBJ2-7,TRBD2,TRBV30,CAWSLAENSYEQYF
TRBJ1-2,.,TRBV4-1,CASSPPQGRGYTF
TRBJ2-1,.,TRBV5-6,CASSRWAEQFF
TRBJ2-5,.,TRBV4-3,CASSQDLWGGAERETQYF
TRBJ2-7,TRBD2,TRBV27,CASSSGTSGRVYEQYF
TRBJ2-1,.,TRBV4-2,CASSQAVSKQFF
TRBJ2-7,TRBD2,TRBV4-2,CASSQRSGGALEQHF
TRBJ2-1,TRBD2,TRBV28,CASSSLTSGRSCQFF
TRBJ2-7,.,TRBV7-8,CASSPPPGGYEQYF
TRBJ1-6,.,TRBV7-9,CASSLGGTSQTLHF
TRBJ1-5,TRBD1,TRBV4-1,CASSLGQVPSNQPQHF
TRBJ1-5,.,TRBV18,CASSPRGEAQPQHF
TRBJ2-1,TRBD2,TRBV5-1,CASSYLTSAASYNEQFF
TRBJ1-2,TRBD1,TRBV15,CATSRPWTGGENYGYTF